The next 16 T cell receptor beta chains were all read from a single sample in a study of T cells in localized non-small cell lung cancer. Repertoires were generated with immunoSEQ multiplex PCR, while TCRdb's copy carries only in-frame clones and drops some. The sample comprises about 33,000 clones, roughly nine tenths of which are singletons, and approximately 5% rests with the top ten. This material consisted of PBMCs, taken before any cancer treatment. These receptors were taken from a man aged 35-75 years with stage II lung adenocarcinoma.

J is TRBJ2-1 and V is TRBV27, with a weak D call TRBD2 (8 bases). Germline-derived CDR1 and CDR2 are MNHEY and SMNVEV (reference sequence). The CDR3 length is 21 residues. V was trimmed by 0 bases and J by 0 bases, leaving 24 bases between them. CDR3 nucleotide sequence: TGTGCCAGCAGTTTATCCCCTATATTCGATAGCGGGACAGTCTCCTACAATGAGCAGTTCTTC. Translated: CASSLSPIFDSGTVSYNEQFF.

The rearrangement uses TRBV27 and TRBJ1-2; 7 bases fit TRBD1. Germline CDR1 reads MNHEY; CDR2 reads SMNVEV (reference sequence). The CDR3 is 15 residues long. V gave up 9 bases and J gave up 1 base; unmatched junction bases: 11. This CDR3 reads CASRRGTANNYGYTF. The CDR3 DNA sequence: TGTGCCAGTCGCCGAGGGACAGCCAATAACTATGGCTACACCTTC.

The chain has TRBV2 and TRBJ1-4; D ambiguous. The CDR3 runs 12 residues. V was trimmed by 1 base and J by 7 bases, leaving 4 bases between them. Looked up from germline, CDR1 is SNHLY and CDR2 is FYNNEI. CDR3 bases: TGTGCCAGCAGTGAAGTCTTTGAAAAACTGTTTTTT. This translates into CASSEVFEKLFF.

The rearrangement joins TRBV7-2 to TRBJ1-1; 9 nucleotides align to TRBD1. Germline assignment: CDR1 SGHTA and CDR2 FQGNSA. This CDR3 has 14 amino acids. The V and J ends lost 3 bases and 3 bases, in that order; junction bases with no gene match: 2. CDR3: CASSFDRGDTEAFF. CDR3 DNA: TGTGCCAGCAGCTTCGACAGGGGGGACACTGAAGCTTTCTTT.

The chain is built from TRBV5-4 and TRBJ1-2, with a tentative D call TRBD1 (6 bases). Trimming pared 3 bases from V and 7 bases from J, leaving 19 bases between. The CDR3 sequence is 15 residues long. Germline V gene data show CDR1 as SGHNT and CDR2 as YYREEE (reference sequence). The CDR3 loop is CASSSGNRVEVGYTF. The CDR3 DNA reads TGTGCCAGCAGCTCGGGAAACAGGGTCGAAGTTGGCTACACCTTC.

The CDR3 loop is CASSGEEGAYNEQFF. The CDR3 DNA follows: TGTGCCAGCAGTGGGGAAGAGGGGGCCTACAATGAGCAGTTCTTC. The chain links TRBV6-1 to TRBJ2-1; D is possibly TRBD1 (6 bases). CDR3 size: 15 residues. Germline CDR1 reads MNHNS; CDR2 reads SASEGT. The germline V and J ends were trimmed by 4 bases and 2 bases, with 12 bases remaining between them.

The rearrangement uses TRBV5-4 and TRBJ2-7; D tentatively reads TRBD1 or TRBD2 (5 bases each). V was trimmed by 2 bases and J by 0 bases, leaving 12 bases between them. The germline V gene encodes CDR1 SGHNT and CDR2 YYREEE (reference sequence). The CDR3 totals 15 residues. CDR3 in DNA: TGTGCCAGCAGCTTCGGGGCAGTAAGCTCCTACGAGCAGTACTTC. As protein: CASSFGAVSSYEQYF.

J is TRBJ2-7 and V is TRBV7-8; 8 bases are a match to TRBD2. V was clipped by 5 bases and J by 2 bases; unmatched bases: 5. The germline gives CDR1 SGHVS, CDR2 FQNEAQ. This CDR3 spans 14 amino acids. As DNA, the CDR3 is TGTGCCAGCAGCCCGGGGGGGGCTCCCTACGAGCAGTACTTC. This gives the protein CASSPGGAPYEQYF.

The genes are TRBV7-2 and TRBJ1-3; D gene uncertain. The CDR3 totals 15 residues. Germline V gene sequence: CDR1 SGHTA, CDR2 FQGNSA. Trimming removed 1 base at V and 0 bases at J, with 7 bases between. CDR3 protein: CASSLGPASGNTIYF. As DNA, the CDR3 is TGTGCCAGCAGCTTAGGGCCCGCCTCTGGAAACACCATATATTTT.

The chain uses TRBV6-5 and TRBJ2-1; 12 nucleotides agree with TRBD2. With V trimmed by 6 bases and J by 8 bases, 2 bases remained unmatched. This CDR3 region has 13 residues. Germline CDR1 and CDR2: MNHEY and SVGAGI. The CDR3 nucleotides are TGTGCCAGCAGCGGACTAGCGGGATATGAGCAGTTCTTC. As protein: CASSGLAGYEQFF.

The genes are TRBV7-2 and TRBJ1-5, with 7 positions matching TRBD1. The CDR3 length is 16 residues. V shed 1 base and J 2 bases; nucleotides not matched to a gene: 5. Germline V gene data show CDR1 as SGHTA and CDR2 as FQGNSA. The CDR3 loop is CASSLEIGGGNQPQHF. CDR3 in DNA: TGTGCCAGCAGCTTAGAAATAGGGGGCGGCAATCAGCCCCAGCATTTT.

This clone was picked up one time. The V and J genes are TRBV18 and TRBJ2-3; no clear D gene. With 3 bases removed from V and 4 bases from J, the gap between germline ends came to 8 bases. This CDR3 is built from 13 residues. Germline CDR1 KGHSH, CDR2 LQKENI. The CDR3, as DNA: TGTGCCAGCTCACCCACCGTCTCAGATACGCAGTATTTT. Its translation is CASSPTVSDTQYF.

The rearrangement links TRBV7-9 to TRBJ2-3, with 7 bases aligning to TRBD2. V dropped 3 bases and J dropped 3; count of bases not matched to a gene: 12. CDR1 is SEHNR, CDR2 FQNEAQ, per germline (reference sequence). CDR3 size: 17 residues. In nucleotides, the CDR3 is TGTGCCAGCAGCTTGTTAACTAGCGAGAGTTGGACAGATACGCAGTATTTT. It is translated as CASSLLTSESWTDTQYF.

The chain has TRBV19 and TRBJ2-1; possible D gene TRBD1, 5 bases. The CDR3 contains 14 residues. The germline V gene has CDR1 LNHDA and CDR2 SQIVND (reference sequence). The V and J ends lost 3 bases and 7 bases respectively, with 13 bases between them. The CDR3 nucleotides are TGTGCCAGTAGTATGGGCAGGGAAGGGAATGAGCAGTTCTTC. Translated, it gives CASSMGREGNEQFF.

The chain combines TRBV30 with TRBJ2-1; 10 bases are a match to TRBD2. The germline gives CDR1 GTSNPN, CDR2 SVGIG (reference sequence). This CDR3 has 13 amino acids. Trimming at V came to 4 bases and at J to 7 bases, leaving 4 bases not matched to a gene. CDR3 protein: CAWKAGGPNEQFF. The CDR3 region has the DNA TGTGCCTGGAAAGCGGGAGGGCCGAATGAGCAGTTCTTC.

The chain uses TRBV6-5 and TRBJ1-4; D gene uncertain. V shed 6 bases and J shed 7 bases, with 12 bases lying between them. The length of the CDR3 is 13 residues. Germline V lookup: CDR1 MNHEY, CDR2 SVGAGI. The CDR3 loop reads CASSISDGEKLFF. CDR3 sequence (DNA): TGTGCCAGCAGCATCAGTGATGGTGAAAAACTGTTTTTT.